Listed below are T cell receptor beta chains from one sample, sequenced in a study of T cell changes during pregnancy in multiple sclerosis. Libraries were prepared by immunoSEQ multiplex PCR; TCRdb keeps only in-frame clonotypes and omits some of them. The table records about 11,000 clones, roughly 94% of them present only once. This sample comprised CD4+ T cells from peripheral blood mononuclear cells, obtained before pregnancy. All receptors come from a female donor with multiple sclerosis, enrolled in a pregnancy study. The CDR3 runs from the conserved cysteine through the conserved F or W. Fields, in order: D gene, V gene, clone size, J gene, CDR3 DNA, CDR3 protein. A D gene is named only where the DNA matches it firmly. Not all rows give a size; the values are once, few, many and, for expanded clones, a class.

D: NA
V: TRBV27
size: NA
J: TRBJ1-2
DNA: TGTGCCAGCCGACTTCACGGAAACTATGGCTACACCTTC
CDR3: CASRLHGNYGYTF

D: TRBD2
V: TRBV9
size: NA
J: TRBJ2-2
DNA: TGTGCCAGCAGCGTAGATGCGGGGGTGGGGACCGGGGAGCTGTTTTTT
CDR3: CASSVDAGVGTGELFF

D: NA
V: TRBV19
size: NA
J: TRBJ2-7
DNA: TGTGCCAGTAGTACAGGGTACGAGCAGTACTTC
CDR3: CASSTGYEQYF

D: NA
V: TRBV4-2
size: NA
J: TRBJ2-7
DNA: TGTGCCAGCAGCCAATCCGGGGTAACCTACGAGCAGTACTTC
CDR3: CASSQSGVTYEQYF

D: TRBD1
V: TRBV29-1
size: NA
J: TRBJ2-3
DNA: TGCAGCGTGGCAGGGACAGATATGGGCCACACAGATACGCAGTATTTT
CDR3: CSVAGTDMGHTDTQYF

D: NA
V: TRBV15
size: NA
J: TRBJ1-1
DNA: TGTGCCACCAGCAGAGATCCGGGGGTGGGGACTGAAGCTTTCTTT
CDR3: CATSRDPGVGTEAFF

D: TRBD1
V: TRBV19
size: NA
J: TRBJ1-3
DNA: TGTGCCAGTACCCCTGGACAGGGTCGGACCATATATTTT
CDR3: CASTPGQGRTIYF

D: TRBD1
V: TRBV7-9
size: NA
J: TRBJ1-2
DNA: TGTGCCAGCAGCCCGGGACAGGGGATTTATGGCTACACCTTC
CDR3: CASSPGQGIYGYTF

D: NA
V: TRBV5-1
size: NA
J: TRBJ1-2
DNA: TGCGCCAGCAGCTTGGGACGGACAGTCCTTTATGGCTACACCTTC
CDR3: CASSLGRTVLYGYTF

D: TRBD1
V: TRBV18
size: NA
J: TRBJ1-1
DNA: TGTGCCAGCTCACCCGGACAGGGCGTGAACACTGAAGCTTTCTTT
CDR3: CASSPGQGVNTEAFF

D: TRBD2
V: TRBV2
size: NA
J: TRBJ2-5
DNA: TGTGCCAGCAGTAGGGGACTAGCGGGGAACCTGGAGACCCAGTACTTC
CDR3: CASSRGLAGNLETQYF

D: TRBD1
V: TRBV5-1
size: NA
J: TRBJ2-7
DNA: TGCGCCAGCAGCTTGACTTACAAGCAATGGGACAGACAAGCCTACGAGCAGTACTTC
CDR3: CASSLTYKQWDRQAYEQYF

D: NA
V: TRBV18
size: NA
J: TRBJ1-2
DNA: TGTGCCAGCTCACCATTCACAGAATCTAGGGGCTATGGCTACACCTTC
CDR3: CASSPFTESRGYGYTF

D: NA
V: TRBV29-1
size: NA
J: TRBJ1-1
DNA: TGCAGCGTTGCGGGGGGCGGGGGGAACACTGAAGCTTTCTTT
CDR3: CSVAGGGGNTEAFF

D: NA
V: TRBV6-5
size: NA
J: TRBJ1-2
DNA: TGTGCCAGCAGGCTGGCAGGGGACCAACAGGGCTACACCTTC
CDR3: CASRLAGDQQGYTF

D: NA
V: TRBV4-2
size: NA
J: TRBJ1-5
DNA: TGTGCCAGCAGCCAAGATTTGGCTCAGCCCCAGCATTTT
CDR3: CASSQDLAQPQHF

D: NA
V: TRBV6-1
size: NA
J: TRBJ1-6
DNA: TGTGCCAGCAGTGACAGTCATAACCGGGATTCACCCCTCCACTTT
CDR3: CASSDSHNRDSPLHF

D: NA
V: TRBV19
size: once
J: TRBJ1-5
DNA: TGTGCCAGTAGTATAGCCGAATGGGAGAACGGGTATCGCAATCAGCCCCAGCATTTT
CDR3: CASSIAEWENGYRNQPQHF

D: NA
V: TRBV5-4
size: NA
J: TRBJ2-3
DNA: TGTGCCAGCAGCTCAGAACTAGCAGGGGGGAGATCAGATACGCAGTATTTT
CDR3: CASSSELAGGRSDTQYF

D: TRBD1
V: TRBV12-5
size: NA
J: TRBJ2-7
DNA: TGTGCTAGTGGTTTCGGACAGGGGCAGTACTTC
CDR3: CASGFGQGQYF

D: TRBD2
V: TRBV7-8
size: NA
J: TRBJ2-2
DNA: TGTGCCAGCAGCCAAGTTAAACCTAGCGGGGGCGCGAACACCGGGGAGCTGTTTTTT
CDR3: CASSQVKPSGGANTGELFF

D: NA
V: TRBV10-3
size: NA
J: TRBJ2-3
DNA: TGTGCCATCAGTGACCTTGGGGGGTCTAGCACAGATACGCAGTATTTT
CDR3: CAISDLGGSSTDTQYF

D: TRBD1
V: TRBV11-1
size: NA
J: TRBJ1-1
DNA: TGTGCCAGCAGCTTAGATGACAGGGTAATTGAAGCTTTCTTT
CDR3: CASSLDDRVIEAFF

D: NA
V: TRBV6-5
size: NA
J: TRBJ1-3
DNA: TGTGCCAGCAGCTCTTCCCCCCGTTCTGGAAACACCATATATTTT
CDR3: CASSSSPRSGNTIYF

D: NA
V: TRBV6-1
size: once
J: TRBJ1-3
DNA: TGTGCCAGCAGACTCCTGGCTGGAAACACCATATATTTT
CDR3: CASRLLAGNTIYF

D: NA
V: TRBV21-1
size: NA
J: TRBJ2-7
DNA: TGTGCCAGCAGCATCCAAAGTTGGCCCTCCTACGAGCAGTACTTC
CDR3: CASSIQSWPSYEQYF

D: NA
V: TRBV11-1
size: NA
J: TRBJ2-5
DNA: TGTGCCAGCAGCCCACGGACAACGGAGACCCAGTACTTC
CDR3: CASSPRTTETQYF

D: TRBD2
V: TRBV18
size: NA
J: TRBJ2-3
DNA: TGTGCCAGCTCCCCCACTAGCGGGGGGTTCACAGATACGCAGTATTTT
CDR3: CASSPTSGGFTDTQYF

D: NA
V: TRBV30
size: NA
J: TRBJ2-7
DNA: TGTGCCTGGAGTCGGGGGGCCACCTACGAGCAGTACTTC
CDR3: CAWSRGATYEQYF

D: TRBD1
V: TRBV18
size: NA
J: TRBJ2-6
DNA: TGTGCCAGCTCATATGACAGGGCCGGGGCCAACGTCCTGACTTTC
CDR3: CASSYDRAGANVLTF

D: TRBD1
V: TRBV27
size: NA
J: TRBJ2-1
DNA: TGTGCCAGCAGTTTATTTACAGGGGCAAGCTCCTACAATGAGCAGTTCTTC
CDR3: CASSLFTGASSYNEQFF

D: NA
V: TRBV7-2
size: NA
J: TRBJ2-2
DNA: TGTGCCAGCAGCTTATCGGTCGGGGACACCGGGGAGCTGTTTTTT
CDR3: CASSLSVGDTGELFF

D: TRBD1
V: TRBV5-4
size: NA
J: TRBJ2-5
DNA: TGTGCCAGCAGCATCCCTACAGGGGTCGGGGAGACCCAGTACTTC
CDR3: CASSIPTGVGETQYF

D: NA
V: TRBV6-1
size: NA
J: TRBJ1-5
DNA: TGTGCCAGCAGTGAAGGATGGGGAGTTAGCAATCAGCCCCAGCATTTT
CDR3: CASSEGWGVSNQPQHF

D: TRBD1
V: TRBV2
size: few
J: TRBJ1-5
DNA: TGTGCCGCGAGGGACAGCTCAAATCAGCCCCAGCATTTT
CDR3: CAARDSSNQPQHF

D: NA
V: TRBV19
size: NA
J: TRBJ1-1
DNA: TGTGCCAGTACCCCCATGGGGCGAGGGAACACTGAAGCTTTCTTT
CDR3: CASTPMGRGNTEAFF

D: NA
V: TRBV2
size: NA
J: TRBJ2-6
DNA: TGTGCCAGCAGTGATCCGTACTCTGGGGCCAACGTCCTGACTTTC
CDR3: CASSDPYSGANVLTF

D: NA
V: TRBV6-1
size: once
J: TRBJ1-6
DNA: TGTGCCAGCAGTGCCAAATTTCCGGGACATACTAATTCACCCCTCCACTTT
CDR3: CASSAKFPGHTNSPLHF

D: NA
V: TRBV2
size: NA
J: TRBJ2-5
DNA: TGTGCCAGCAGGGGGGGGCGAGCGTACCAAGAGACCCAGTACTTC
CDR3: CASRGGRAYQETQYF

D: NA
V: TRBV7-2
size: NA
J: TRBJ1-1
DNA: TGTGCCAGCAGCTTAGTTGAGGCACGCGTCACTGAAGCTTTCTTT
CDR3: CASSLVEARVTEAFF

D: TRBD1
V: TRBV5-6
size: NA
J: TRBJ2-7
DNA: TGTGCCAGCAGCTTGGGGGACAGAGCCTACGAGCAGTACTTC
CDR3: CASSLGDRAYEQYF

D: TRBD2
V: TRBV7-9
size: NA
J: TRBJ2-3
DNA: TGTGCCAGCAGCCCGGGGGGACCCGGGTCTGCTTCCACAGATACGCAGTATTTT
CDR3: CASSPGGPGSASTDTQYF

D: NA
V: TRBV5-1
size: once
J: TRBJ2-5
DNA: TGCGCCAGCAGCTTGGGGCGCGGAGAGACCCAGTACTTC
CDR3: CASSLGRGETQYF

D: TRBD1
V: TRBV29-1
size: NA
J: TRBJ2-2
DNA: TGCAGCGTTGAAGAGAGGACAGGGATGCGAGGGGAGCTGTTTTTT
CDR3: CSVEERTGMRGELFF

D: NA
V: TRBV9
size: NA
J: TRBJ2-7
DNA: TGTGCCAGCAGCGCCGGGAGCGGAGGCGAGCAGTACTTC
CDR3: CASSAGSGGEQYF

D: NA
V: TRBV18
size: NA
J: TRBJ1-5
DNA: TGTGCCAGCTCTCAGGACAACAATCAGCCCCAGCATTTT
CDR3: CASSQDNNQPQHF

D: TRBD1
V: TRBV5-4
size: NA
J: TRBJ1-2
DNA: TGTGCCAGCAGCTTGGGACAGGGTAGCTATGGCTACACCTTC
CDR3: CASSLGQGSYGYTF

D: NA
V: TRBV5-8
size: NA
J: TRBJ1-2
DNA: TGTGCCAGCAGCTACCCCCAGGGAGGAGGCTACACCTTC
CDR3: CASSYPQGGGYTF

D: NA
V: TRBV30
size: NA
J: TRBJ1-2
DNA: TGTGCCTGGAGGCCCCAGGGGAGCTATGGCTACACCTTC
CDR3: CAWRPQGSYGYTF

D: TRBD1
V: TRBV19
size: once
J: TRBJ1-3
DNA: TGTGCCAGTAGTAGCCAGACAGGGGCTGGAAACACCATATATTTT
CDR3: CASSSQTGAGNTIYF

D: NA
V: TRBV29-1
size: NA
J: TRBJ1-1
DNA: TGCAGCGCTCTTCGGACTTCTCTGAACACTGAAGCTTTCTTT
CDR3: CSALRTSLNTEAFF

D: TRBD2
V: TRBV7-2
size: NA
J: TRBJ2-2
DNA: TGTGCCAGCAGCCAAAGGGGCGGGGGGTTCAACACCGGGGAGCTGTTTTTT
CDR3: CASSQRGGGFNTGELFF

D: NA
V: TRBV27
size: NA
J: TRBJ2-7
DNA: TGTGCCAGCAGTTTACTGGGACTGACCTCCTACGAGCAGTACTTC
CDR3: CASSLLGLTSYEQYF

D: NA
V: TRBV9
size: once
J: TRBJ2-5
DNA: TGTGCCAGCAGCCCAAGAGGTAGACTAGAGCAAGAGACCCAGTACTTC
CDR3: CASSPRGRLEQETQYF

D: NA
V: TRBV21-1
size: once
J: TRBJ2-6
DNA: TGTGCCAGCAGCAAAGGGACAGGGAGCCCATTTGGGGCCAACGTCCTGACTTTC
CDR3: CASSKGTGSPFGANVLTF

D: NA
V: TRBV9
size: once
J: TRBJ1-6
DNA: TGTGCCAGCAGCGTAGCTGATAATTCACCCCTCCACTTT
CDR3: CASSVADNSPLHF

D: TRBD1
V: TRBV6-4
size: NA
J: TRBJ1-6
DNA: TGTGCCAGCAGAAAGGATCGGGACAGATATTCACCCCTCCACTTT
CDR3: CASRKDRDRYSPLHF

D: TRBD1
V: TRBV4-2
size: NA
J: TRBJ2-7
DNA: TGTGCCAGCAGCCGATCCCGTAAGGACAGGGCCTACGAGCAGTACTTC
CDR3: CASSRSRKDRAYEQYF

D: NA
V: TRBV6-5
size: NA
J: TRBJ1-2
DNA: TGTGCCAGCAGTTACAGCGGCTATGGCTACACCTTC
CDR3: CASSYSGYGYTF